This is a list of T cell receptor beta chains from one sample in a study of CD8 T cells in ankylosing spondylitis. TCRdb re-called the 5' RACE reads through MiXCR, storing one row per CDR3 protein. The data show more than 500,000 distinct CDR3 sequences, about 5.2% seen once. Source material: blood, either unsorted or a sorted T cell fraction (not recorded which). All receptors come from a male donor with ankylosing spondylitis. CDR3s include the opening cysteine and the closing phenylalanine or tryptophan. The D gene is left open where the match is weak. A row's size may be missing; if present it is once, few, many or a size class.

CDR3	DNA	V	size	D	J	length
CASSPAEQETQYF	TGTGCCAGCAGCCCCGCAGAACAAGAGACCCAGTACTTC	TRBV7-3	-	-	TRBJ2-5	13
CASLQGPQETQYF	TGCGCCAGCCTCCAGGGGCCCCAAGAGACCCAGTACTTC	TRBV5-1	-	-	TRBJ2-5	13
CASSLGLAETQYF	TGCGCCAGCAGCTTAGGACTAGCTGAGACCCAGTACTTC	TRBV5-1	-	TRBD2	TRBJ2-5	13
CASSQGLAGSDTQYF	TGCGCCAGCAGCCAAGGACTAGCGGGGTCAGATACGCAGTATTTT	TRBV4-3	many	TRBD2	TRBJ2-3	15
CASSQGGSGNYGYTF	TGTGCCAGCAGCCAAGGAGGTTCTGGGAACTATGGCTACACCTTC	TRBV3-1	many	-	TRBJ1-2	15
CASSRFFSAGGETQYF	TGTGCCAGCAGTCGCTTTTTTTCGGCGGGGGGAGAGACCCAGTACTTC	TRBV28	many	TRBD2	TRBJ2-5	16
CASSQGRGLAGVIYEQYF	TGCGCCAGCAGCCAAGGGCGGGGACTAGCGGGAGTTATTTACGAGCAGTACTTC	TRBV4-1	few	TRBD2	TRBJ2-7	18
CASSILPSGGDTDTQYF	TGTGCCAGCAGCATCCTCCCGTCGGGGGGTGACACAGATACGCAGTATTTT	TRBV9	many	TRBD2	TRBJ2-3	17
CASSRQGGDTEAFF	TGTGCCAGCAGCCGACAGGGGGGAGACACTGAAGCTTTCTTT	TRBV3-1	-	TRBD1	TRBJ1-1	14
CASKSTTPVKFF	TGTGCCAGCAAATCCACGACTCCCGTTAAGTTCTTC	TRBV2	many	-	TRBJ2-1	12
CASSLNGGVPTDTQYF	TGTGCCAGCAGTTTAAATGGGGGAGTCCCCACAGATACGCAGTATTTT	TRBV12-3/TRBV12-4	many	-	TRBJ2-3	16
CASSSGASSSSYNEQFF	TGTGCCAGCAGCAGCGGGGCCTCATCGAGCTCCTACAATGAGCAGTTCTTC	TRBV21-1	-	-	TRBJ2-1	17
CASRGRDRRETGELFF	TGTGCCAGCAGAGGCCGGGACCGCCGGGAGACCGGGGAGCTGTTTTTT	TRBV9	many	-	TRBJ2-2	16
CASKQGVHNEQFF	TGCGCCAGCAAACAGGGAGTCCACAATGAGCAGTTCTTC	TRBV5-1	many	-	TRBJ2-1	13
CASSLLFSNEQFF	TGTGCCAGCAGCTTATTATTTTCCAATGAGCAGTTCTTC	TRBV11-1	-	-	TRBJ2-1	13
CSAGRTSGGDTQYF	TGCAGTGCTGGAAGGACTAGCGGCGGGGATACGCAGTATTTT	TRBV20-1	few	TRBD2	TRBJ2-3	14
CASSLVPKETQYF	TGTGCCAGCAGCTTAGTACCTAAAGAGACCCAGTACTTC	TRBV7-9	many	-	TRBJ2-5	13
CASSRRTGRYEQYF	TGTGCCAGCAGCCGTAGGACAGGGCGGTACGAGCAGTACTTC	TRBV5-6	few	TRBD1	TRBJ2-7	14
CASSLAGTSSSYNSPLHF	TGCGCCAGCAGCCTCGCCGGGACCTCAAGCTCCTATAATTCACCCCTCCACTTT	TRBV4-3	many	-	TRBJ1-6	18
CASSYRAGGPGEQYF	TGTGCCAGCAGTTATAGAGCGGGAGGGCCAGGCGAGCAGTACTTC	TRBV6-5	-	TRBD2	TRBJ2-7	15
CASTRGQNNEQFF	TGTGCCAGCACCCGAGGACAGAACAATGAGCAGTTCTTC	TRBV28	many	-	TRBJ2-1	13
CSAPSAASGVPNEQFF	TGCAGTGCTCCCTCAGCTGCCAGCGGAGTCCCCAATGAGCAGTTCTTC	TRBV20-1	many	-	TRBJ2-1	16